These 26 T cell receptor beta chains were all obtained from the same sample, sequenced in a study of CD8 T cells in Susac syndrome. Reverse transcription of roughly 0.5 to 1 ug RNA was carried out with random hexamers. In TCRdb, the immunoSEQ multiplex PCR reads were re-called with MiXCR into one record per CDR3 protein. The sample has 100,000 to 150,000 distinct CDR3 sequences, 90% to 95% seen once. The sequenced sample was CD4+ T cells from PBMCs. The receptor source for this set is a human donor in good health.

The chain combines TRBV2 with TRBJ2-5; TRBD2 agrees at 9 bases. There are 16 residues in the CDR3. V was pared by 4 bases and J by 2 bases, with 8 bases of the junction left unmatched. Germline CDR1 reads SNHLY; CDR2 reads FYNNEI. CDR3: CASSGPGLAGQETQYF. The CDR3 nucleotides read TGTGCCAGCAGTGGGCCCGGGCTAGCGGGGCAAGAGACCCAGTACTTC.

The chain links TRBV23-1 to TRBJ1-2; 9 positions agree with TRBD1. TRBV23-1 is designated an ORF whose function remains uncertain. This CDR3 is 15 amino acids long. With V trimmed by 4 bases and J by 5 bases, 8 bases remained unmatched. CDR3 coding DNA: TGCGCCAGCAGTCCTAGGGACAGGGAGGGATATGGCTACACCTTC. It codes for CASSPRDREGYGYTF.

CDR3: CASSSQGSSSGANVLTF. Here the CDR3 DNA reads TGTGCCAGTAGTAGTCAGGGGTCGAGCTCTGGGGCCAACGTCCTGACTTTC. The V gene is TRBV19, the J gene TRBJ2-6, with D possibly TRBD1 on 6 matching bases. The CDR3 consists of 17 residues. Germline values: CDR1 LNHDA, CDR2 SQIVND (reference sequence). The ends were cut back, 4 bases at V and 0 bases at J, with 13 bases in the middle.

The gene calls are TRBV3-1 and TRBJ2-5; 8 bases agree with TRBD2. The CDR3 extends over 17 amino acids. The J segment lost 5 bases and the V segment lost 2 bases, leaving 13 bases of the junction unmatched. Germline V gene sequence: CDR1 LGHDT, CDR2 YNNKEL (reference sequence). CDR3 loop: CASSQLYRLAIGETQYF. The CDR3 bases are TGTGCCAGCAGCCAATTATATAGACTAGCGATCGGGGAGACCCAGTACTTC.

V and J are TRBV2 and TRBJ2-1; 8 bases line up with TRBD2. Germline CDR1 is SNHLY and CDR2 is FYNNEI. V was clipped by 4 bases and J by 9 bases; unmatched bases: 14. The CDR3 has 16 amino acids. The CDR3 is CASSAMRTSNGGEQFF. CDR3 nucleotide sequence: TGTGCCAGCAGTGCAATGAGGACTAGCAACGGTGGTGAGCAGTTCTTC. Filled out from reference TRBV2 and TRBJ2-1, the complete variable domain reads EPEVTQTPSHQVTQMGQEVILRCVPISNHLYFYWYRQILGQKVEFLVSFYNNEISEKSEIFDDQFSVERPDGSNFTLKIRSTKLEDSAMYFCASSAMRTSNGGEQFFGPGTRLTVL.

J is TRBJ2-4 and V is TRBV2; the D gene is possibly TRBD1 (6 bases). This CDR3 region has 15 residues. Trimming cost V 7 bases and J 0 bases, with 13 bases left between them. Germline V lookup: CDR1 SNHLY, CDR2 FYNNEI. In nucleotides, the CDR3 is TGTGCCAGCATAGGGGGTGGGCTAGCCAAAAACATTCAGTACTTC. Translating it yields CASIGGGLAKNIQYF.

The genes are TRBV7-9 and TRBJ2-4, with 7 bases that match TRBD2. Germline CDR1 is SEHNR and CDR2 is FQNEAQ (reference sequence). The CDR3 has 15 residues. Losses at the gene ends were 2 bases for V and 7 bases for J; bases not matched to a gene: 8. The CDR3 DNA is TGTGCCAGCAGCTTAAGTGCGGGAGCGGGGAACATTCAGTACTTC. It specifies CASSLSAGAGNIQYF.

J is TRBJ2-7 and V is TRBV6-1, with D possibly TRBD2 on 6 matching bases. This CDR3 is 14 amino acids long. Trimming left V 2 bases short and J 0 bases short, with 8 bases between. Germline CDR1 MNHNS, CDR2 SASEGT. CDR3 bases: TGTGCCAGCAGTGAACTCGGGGGCTCCTACGAGCAGTACTTC. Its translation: CASSELGGSYEQYF.

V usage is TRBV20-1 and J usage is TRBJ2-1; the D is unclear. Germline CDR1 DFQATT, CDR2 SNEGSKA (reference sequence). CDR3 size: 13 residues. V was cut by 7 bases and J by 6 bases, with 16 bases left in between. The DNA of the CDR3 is TGCAGTGTCCCGGGTCCCGTCTTCAATGAGCAGTTCTTC. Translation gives CSVPGPVFNEQFF.

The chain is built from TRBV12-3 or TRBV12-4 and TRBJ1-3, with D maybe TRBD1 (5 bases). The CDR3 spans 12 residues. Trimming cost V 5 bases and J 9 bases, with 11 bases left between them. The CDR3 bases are TGTGCCAGCAGTGCGCTCCAGGGCACCATATATTTT. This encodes CASSALQGTIYF.

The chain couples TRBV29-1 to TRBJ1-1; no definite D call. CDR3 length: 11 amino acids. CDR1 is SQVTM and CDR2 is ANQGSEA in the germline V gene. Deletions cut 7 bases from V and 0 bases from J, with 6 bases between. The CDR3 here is CSGLMNTEAFF. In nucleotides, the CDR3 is TGCAGCGGACTCATGAACACTGAAGCTTTCTTT.

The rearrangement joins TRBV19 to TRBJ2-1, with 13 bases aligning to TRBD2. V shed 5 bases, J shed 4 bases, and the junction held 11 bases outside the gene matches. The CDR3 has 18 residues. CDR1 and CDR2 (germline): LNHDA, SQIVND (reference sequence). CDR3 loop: CASSPGLAGVIGYNEQFF. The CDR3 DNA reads TGTGCCAGTAGTCCAGGACTAGCGGGAGTAATAGGATACAATGAGCAGTTCTTC.

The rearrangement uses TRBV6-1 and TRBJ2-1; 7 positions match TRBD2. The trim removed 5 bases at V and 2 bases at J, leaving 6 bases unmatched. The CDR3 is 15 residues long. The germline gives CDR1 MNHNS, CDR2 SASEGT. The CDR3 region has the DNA TGTGCCAGCAGTTATAGCGGGTCTACCTACAATGAGCAGTTCTTC. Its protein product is CASSYSGSTYNEQFF.

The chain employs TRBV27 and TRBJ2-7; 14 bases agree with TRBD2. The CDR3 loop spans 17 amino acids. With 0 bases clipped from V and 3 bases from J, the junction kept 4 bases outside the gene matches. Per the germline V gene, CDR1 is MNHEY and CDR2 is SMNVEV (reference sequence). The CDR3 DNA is TGTGCCAGCAGTTTATCGGGACTAGCGGGAGCCGGCTACGAGCAGTACTTC. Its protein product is CASSLSGLAGAGYEQYF.

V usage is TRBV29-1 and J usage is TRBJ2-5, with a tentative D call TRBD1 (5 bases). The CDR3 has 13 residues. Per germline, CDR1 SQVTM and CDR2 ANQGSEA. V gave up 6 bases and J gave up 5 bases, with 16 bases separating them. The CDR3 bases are TGCAGCGTCTACATGGACACCCGGGAGACCCAGTACTTC. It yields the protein CSVYMDTRETQYF.

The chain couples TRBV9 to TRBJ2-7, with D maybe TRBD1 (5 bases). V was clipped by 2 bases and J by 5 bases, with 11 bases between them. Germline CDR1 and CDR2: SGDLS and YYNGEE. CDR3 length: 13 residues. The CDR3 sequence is CASSVAIRDEQYF. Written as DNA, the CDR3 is TGTGCCAGCAGCGTGGCAATCAGGGACGAGCAGTACTTC.

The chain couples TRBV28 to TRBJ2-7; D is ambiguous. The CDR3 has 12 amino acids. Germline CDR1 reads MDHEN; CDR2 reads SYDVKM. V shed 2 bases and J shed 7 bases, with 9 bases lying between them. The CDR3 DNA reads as TGTGCCAGCAGTTTAGGGTCTCGGGAGCAGTACTTC. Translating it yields CASSLGSREQYF.

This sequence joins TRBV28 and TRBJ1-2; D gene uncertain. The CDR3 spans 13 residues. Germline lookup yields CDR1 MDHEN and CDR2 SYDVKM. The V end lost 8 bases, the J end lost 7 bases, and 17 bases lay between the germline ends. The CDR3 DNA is TGTGCCAGCTTCGGCCGACTCACGGGTGGCTACACCTTC. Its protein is CASFGRLTGGYTF.

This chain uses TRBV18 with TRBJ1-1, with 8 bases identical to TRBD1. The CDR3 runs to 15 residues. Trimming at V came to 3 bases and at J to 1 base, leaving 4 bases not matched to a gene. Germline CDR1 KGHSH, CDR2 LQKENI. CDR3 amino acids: CASSPGQGGNTEAFF. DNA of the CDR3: TGTGCCAGCTCACCCGGACAGGGTGGGAACACTGAAGCTTTCTTT.

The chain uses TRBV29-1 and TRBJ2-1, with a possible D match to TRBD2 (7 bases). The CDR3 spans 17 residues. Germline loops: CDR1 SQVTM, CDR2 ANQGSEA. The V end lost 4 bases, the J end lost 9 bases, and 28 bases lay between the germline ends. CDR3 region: CSVGRGAGSVGSSEQFF. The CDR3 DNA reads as TGCAGCGTTGGCCGGGGGGCAGGCAGCGTGGGATCAAGTGAGCAGTTCTTC.

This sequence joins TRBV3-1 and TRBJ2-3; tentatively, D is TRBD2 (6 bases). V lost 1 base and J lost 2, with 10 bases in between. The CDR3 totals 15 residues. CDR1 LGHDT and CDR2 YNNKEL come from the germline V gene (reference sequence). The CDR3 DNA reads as TGTGCCAGCAGCCAAGGGCGGGGCTTCACAGATACGCAGTATTTT. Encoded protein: CASSQGRGFTDTQYF.

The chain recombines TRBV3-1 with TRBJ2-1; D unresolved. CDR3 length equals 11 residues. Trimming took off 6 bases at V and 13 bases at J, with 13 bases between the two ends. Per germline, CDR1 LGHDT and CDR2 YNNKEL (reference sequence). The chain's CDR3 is CASSRSEFQFF. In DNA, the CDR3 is TGTGCCAGCAGTCGATCAGAGTTCCAGTTCTTC.

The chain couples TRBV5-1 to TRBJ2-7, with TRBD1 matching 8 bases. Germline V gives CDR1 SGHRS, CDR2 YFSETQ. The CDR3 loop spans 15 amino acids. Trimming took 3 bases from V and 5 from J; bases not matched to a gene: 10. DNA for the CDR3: TGCGCCAGCAGCTCCGGACAGGGAGGTTTCGACGAGCAGTACTTC. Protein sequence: CASSSGQGGFDEQYF.

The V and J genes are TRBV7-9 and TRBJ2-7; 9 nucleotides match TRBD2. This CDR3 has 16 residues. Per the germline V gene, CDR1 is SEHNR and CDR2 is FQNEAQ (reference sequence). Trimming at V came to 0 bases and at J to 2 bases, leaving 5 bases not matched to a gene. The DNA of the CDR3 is TGTGCCAGCAGCTTAGCAACTAGCGGGCGGACCTACGAGCAGTACTTC. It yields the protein CASSLATSGRTYEQYF.

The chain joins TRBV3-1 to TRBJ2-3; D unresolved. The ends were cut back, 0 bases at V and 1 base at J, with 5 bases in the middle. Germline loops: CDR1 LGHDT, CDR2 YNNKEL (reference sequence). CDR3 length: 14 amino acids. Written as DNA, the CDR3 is TGTGCCAGCAGCCAAGAACAAGGCACAGATACGCAGTATTTT. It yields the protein CASSQEQGTDTQYF.

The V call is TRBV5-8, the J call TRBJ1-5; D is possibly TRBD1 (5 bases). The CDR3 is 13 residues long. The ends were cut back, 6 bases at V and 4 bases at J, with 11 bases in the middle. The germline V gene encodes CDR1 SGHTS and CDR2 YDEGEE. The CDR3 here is CASMSAGNQPQHF. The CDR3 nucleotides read TGTGCCAGCATGTCGGCAGGGAATCAGCCCCAGCATTTT.